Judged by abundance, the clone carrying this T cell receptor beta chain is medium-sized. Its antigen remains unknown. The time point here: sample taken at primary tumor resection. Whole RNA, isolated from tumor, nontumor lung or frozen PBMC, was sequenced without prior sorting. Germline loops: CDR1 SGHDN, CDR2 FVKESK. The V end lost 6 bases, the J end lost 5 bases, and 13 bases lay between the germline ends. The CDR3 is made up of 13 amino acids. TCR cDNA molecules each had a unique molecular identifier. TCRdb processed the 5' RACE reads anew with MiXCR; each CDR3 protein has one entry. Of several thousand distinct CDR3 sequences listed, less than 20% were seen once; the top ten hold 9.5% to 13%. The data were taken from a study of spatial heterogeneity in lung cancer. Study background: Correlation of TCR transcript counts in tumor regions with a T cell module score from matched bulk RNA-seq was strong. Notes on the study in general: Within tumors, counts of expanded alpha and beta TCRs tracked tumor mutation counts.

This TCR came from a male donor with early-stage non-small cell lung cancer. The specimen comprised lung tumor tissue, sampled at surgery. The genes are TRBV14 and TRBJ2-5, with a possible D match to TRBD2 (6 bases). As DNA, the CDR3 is TGTGCCAGCAGAATAGGGGACTGGGAGACCCAGTACTTC. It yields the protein CASRIGDWETQYF.